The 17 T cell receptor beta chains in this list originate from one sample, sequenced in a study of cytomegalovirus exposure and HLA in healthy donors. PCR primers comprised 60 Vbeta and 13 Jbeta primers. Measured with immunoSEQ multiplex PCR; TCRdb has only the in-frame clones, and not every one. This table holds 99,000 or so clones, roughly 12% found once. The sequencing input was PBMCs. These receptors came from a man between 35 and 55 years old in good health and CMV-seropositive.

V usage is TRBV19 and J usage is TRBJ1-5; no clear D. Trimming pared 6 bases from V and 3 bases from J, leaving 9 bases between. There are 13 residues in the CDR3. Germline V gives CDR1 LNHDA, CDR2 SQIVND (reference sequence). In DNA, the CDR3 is TGTGCCAGTAGGGACCGGGACAATCAGCCCCAGCATTTT. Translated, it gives CASRDRDNQPQHF.

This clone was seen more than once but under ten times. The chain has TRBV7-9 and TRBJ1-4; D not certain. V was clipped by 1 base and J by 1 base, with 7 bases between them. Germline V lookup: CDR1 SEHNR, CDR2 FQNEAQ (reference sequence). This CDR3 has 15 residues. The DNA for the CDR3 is TGTGCCAGCAGCTTAGGTGCAGGAACTAATGAAAAACTGTTTTTT. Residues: CASSLGAGTNEKLFF.

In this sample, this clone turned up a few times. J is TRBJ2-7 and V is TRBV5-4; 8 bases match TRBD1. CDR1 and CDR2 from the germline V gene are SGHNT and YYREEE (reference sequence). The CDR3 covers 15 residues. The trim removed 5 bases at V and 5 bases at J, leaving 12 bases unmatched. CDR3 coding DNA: TGTGCCAGCAGTCCCGGACAGGGAGGATGGGACGAGCAGTACTTC. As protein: CASSPGQGGWDEQYF.

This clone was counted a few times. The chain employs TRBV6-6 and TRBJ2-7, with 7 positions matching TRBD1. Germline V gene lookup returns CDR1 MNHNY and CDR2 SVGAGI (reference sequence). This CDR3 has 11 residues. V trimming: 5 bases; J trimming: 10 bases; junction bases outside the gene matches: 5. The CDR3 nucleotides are TGTGCCAGCAGTCTTGACAGGGACCAGTACTTC. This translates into CASSLDRDQYF.

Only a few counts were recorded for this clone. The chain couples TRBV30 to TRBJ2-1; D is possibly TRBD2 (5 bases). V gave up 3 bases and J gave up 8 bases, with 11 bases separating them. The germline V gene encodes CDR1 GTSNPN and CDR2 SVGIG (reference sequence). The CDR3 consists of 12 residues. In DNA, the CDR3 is TGTGCCTGGAGCGGGCTAGCCGATGAGCAGTTCTTC. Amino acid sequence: CAWSGLADEQFF.

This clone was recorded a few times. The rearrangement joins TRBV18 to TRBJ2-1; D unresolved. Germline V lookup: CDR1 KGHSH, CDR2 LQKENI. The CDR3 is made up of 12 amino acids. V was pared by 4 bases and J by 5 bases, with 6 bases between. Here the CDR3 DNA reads TGTGCCAGCTCACTACTGAACAATGAGCAGTTCTTC. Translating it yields CASSLLNNEQFF.

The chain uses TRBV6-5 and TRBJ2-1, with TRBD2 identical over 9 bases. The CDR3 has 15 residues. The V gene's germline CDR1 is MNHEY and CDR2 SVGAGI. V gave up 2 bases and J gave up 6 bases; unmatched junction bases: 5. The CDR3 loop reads CASSYLAGFANEQFF. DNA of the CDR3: TGTGCCAGCAGTTACCTAGCGGGGTTTGCCAATGAGCAGTTCTTC.

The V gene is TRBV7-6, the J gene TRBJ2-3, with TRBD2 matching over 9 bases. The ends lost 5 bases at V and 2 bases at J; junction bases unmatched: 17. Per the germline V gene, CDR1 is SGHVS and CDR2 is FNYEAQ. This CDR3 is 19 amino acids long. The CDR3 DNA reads TGTGCCAGCAGCACGCCGGGACTAGCCCCAATTGCCGACACAGATACGCAGTATTTT. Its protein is CASSTPGLAPIADTDTQYF.

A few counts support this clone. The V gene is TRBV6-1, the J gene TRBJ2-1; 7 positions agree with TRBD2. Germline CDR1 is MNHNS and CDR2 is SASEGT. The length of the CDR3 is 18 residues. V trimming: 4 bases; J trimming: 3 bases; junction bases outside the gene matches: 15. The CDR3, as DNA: TGTGCCAGCAGTGCCCCTAGCGGACTACTAACTGGCTACAATGAGCAGTTCTTC. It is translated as CASSAPSGLLTGYNEQFF.

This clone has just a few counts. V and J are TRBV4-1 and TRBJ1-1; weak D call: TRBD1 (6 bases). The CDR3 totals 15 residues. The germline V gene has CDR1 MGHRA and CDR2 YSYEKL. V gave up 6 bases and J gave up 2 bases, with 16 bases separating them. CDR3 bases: TGCGCCAGCAGAAAACAGGGCTGGGAAAACACTGAAGCTTTCTTT. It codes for CASRKQGWENTEAFF.

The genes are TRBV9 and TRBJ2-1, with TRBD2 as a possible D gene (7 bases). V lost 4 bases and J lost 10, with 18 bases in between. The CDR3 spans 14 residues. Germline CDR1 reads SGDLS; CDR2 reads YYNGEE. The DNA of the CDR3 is TGTGCCAGCAGCCCACAGGGTGGTAGCGGGGAGCAGTTCTTC. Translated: CASSPQGGSGEQFF.

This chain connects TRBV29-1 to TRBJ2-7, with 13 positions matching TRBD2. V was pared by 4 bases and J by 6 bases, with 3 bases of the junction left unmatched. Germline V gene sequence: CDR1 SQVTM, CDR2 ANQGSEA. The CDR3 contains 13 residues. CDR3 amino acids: CSVGGTSGTEQYF. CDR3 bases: TGCAGCGTTGGGGGGACTAGCGGGACCGAGCAGTACTTC.

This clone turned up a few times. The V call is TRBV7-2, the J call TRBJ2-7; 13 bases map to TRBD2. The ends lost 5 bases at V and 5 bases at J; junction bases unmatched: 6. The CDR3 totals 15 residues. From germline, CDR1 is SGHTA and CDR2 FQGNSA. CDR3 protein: CASSPGLAGTNEQYF. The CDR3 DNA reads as TGTGCCAGCAGCCCGGGACTAGCGGGAACCAACGAGCAGTACTTC.

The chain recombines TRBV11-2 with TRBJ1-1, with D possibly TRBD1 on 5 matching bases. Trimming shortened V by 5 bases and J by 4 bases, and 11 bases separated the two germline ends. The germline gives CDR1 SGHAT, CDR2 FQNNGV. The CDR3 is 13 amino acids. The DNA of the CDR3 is TGTGCCAGCAGCGCCGGGGGGGGCACTGAAGCTTTCTTT. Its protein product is CASSAGGGTEAFF.

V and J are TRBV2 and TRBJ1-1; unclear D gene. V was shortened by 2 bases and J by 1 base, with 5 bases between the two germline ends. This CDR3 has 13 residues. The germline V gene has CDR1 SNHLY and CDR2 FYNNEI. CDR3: CASSESRNTEAFF. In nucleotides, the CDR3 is TGTGCCAGCAGTGAATCCAGGAACACTGAAGCTTTCTTT.

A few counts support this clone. CDR3 in amino acids: CASSLGLAGSQVTQYF. CDR3 nucleotides: TGTGCCAGCAGCCTGGGACTAGCGGGGTCCCAGGTGACCCAGTACTTC. The V and J genes are TRBV28 and TRBJ2-5, with 13 bases fitting TRBD2. Germline CDR1 MDHEN, CDR2 SYDVKM. Trimming removed 6 bases from V and 7 bases from J; junction bases left unmatched: 11. This CDR3 spans 16 amino acids.

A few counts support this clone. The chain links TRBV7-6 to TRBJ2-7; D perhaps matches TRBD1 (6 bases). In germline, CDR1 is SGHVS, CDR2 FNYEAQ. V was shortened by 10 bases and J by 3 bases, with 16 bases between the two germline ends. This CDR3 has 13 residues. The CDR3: CAITWGPDYEQYF. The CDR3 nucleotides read TGTGCCATCACCTGGGGGCCTGACTACGAGCAGTACTTC.